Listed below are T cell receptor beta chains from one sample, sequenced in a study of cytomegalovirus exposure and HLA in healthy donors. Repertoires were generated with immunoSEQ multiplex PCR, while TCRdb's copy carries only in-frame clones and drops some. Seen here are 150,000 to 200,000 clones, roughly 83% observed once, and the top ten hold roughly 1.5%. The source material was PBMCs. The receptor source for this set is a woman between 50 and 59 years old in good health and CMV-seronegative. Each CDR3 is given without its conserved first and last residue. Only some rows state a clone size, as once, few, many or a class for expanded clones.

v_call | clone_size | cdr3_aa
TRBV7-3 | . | ASSLTEGRGRKGTDTQY
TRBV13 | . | ASSLGQGGGYT
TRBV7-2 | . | ASSLAPAGGQETQY
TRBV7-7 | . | ASSLALAGTGELF
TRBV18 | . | ASSPSGNTEAF
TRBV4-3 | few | ASSQDGTGGYGYT
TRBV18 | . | ASSRDRRNSPLH
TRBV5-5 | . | ASSLGLAGYGEQF
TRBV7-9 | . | ASSSSGPEQY
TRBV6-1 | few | ASRPEVSSYEQY
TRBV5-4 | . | ASRLAGGPSSTDTQY
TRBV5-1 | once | ASSLAGRGFSYEQY
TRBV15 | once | ATSIGTTGYNEQF
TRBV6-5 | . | ASSPGLAGTQY
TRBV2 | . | ASSEGVPGWGNQPQH
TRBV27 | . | ASGLASSSYEQY
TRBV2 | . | ASSEPGQGVVQVEKLF